This T cell receptor (beta chain) was found in a study of cytotoxic CD8 clonotypes in ibrutinib-treated CLL. Note on this clone: Its antigen remains unknown.

Findings of the study overall: Rising at ibrutinib response, clonality subsequently fell back toward baseline at progression.

Repertoires were generated with immunoSEQ multiplex PCR, while TCRdb's copy carries only in-frame clones and drops some. The sample has about 130,000 clones; around 84% are singletons. This sample comprised PBMCs, obtained after 24 months of ibrutinib treatment. The receptor was derived from a human donor with chronic lymphocytic leukemia.

CDR3 protein: CASSSPGRDGYTF. The CDR3 DNA reads TGTGCCAGCAGTTCTCCGGGACGGGATGGCTACACCTTC. V usage is TRBV6-5 and J usage is TRBJ1-2; perhaps TRBD1 as D (5 bases). The V end lost 4 bases, the J end lost 6 bases, and 12 bases lay between the germline ends. CDR1 MNHEY and CDR2 SVGAGI come from the germline V gene. This CDR3 has 13 residues.